This T cell receptor (beta chain) derives from a study of T cell responses to AZD1222 COVID-19 vaccine. Germline trimming cut 5 bases from V and 3 bases from J; bases unmatched to any gene: 5. There are 15 residues in the CDR3. Germline V gene lookup returns CDR1 SGHVS and CDR2 FQNEAQ. Profiled with immunoSEQ multiplex PCR; TCRdb holds only in-frame clones, not every one. The data hold under 200,000 clones, with under 95% observed a single time. Comment on this clone: Its target is not known.

Study-wide points: Among vaccine-associated CD4 TCRs, coverage spanned spike, with dominance at 160-218 and 743-854. Variant regions that are unmutated are reportedly the target of nearly half of spike-specific TCRs.

The receptor was derived from an adult in good health. The source material was peripheral blood, sampled on day 0 of MenACWY control vaccination. This chain uses TRBV7-8 with TRBJ2-7; TRBD2 matches at 12 bases. CDR3 coding DNA: TGTGCCAGCAGCCCCGGACTAGCGGGACTCTACGAGCAGTACTTC. This sequence encodes CASSPGLAGLYEQYF.